This TCR beta chain was recovered during a study of CD8 T cells in Susac syndrome. cDNA came from roughly 0.47 to 1 ug RNA primed by random hexamers. Multiplex immunoSEQ PCR targeted 54 Vbeta and 13 Jbeta TCR beta segments. TCRdb recomputed calls from the immunoSEQ multiplex PCR reads with MiXCR, one row per CDR3 protein. Altogether about 300,000 distinct CDR3 sequences are present, approximately 85% being singletons, with the ten largest covering approximately 0.2%. Treatment-naive patients with stable or active relapsing-remitting disease were the multiple sclerosis controls. The sequence came from a human donor with multiple sclerosis. The sequenced material came from CD8+ T cells from PBMCs.

The CDR3 here is CASSFGNRGTGELFF. The CDR3 nucleotides are TGTGCCAGTAGTTTCGGTAACAGGGGGACCGGGGAGCTGTTTTTT. This sequence joins TRBV19 and TRBJ2-2, with 8 bases that match TRBD1. CDR1 LNHDA and CDR2 SQIVND come from the germline V gene (reference sequence). The V and J ends lost 5 bases and 5 bases, in that order; junction bases with no gene match: 7. This CDR3 region has 15 residues. The full variable domain, with the rest looked up from reference TRBV19 and TRBJ2-2, is DGGITQSPKYLFRKEGQNVTLSCEQNLNHDAMYWYRQDPGQGLRLIYYSQIVNDFQKGDIAEGYSVSREKKESFPLTVTSAQKNPTAFYLCASSFGNRGTGELFFGEGSRLTVL.